This T cell receptor beta chain was recovered during a study of CD8 T cells in Susac syndrome. Study results and caveats: The study conceded that its TCR sequencing and HLA analysis involved relatively few individuals.

About this clonotype: Its antigen remains unknown.

It was with random hexamers that roughly 0.5 to 1 ug RNA was reverse transcribed. Across 54 Vbeta and 13 Jbeta, TCR beta CDR3 was amplified with immunoSEQ multiplex PCR. TCRdb re-called the immunoSEQ multiplex PCR reads through MiXCR, storing one row per CDR3 protein. The table lists roughly 180,000 distinct CDR3 sequences, approximately 93% of them singletons. The CDR3 is 14 amino acids. With 4 bases clipped from V and 8 bases from J, the junction kept 11 bases outside the gene matches. Germline-derived CDR1 and CDR2 are SGHRS and YFSETQ. Sequencing of TCR beta was performed on blood CD8+ T cells and on blood CD4+ T cells. It was negative isolation that provided the CD8+ and CD4+ T cells, whereas TEMRA cells were enriched by FACS.

The clonotype originates from a human donor with multiple sclerosis. Material: CD4+ T cells from PBMCs. This chain links TRBV5-1 with TRBJ1-1; TRBD1 agrees at 7 bases. The CDR3 loop reads CASSVGQTSHEAFF. CDR3 in DNA: TGCGCCAGCAGCGTGGGACAGACCTCCCACGAAGCTTTCTTT.